This T cell receptor beta chain was sequenced in a study of blood T cell repertoires in COVID-19. Trimming cost V 5 bases and J 4 bases, with 8 bases left between them. This CDR3 spans 12 amino acids. Germline loops: CDR1 MNHEY, CDR2 SVGAGI. Clones were sequenced by immunoSEQ multiplex PCR, and TCRdb holds only the in-frame ones, with some missing. Here the sample spans some 110,000 clones, around 80% being singletons. Sequencing was carried out using peripheral blood. This receptor was identified in a man aged 50-60 years with acute or convalescent COVID-19. The rearrangement uses TRBV6-5 and TRBJ1-2, with D tentatively TRBD1 (5 bases). The CDR3 loop is CASSPDIYGYTF. CDR3 coding DNA: TGTGCCAGCAGTCCGGACATCTATGGCTACACCTTC.